The rows below give T cell receptor beta chains drawn from one sample of a study of T cells after yellow fever vaccination. MiXCR, applied by TCRdb to the 5' RACE reads, yields one record per CDR3 protein. The table lists under 600,000 distinct CDR3 sequences, approximately 13% of them singletons. Sequencing was performed on PBMCs, taken on the day of the yellow fever booster vaccination. These receptors all come from a man aged 25-40 years who received the YFV17D yellow fever vaccine. CDR3s include the opening cysteine and the closing phenylalanine or tryptophan. Fields, in order: V gene, J gene, clone size, CDR3 length, CDR3 protein. Some rows mark clone size as missing; the rest say once, few, many or name a class of expanded clone.

TRBV7-6	TRBJ2-7	many	12	CASSPGPYEQYF
TRBV6-2/TRBV6-3	TRBJ1-1	.	14	CASSRGGLNTEAFF
TRBV27	TRBJ1-4	.	13	CASSLQGEEKLFF
TRBV20-1	TRBJ2-1	.	15	CSAPGPPGSYNEQFF
TRBV7-2	TRBJ2-7	.	14	CASSRAPGVYEQYF
TRBV11-2	TRBJ1-2	few	16	CASSLGGPGQPYGYTF
TRBV11-2	TRBJ2-2	few	15	CASSLVTARGGELFF
TRBV15	TRBJ2-2	few	17	CATSRGLVQTDTGELFF
TRBV29-1	TRBJ2-2	few	18	CSVEDRGLDSPNTGELFF
TRBV25-1	TRBJ2-2	.	15	CASSGRLVGTGELFF
TRBV5-6	TRBJ2-1	.	12	CASSLIKDEQFF
TRBV20-1	TRBJ2-5	few	17	CSALRDKSGSVRETQYF
TRBV28	TRBJ1-3	few	14	CASSSGYSGNTIYF
TRBV20-1	TRBJ2-1	.	15	CSPRAGDSSYNEQFF
TRBV30	TRBJ2-7	.	12	CAWSVLSWEQYF
TRBV19	TRBJ1-4	few	15	CASSAFRDANEKLFF
TRBV11-2	TRBJ1-1	.	12	CASSFRGGEAFF
TRBV7-2	TRBJ2-5	few	16	CASSLEGTSGHRPQYF
TRBV7-8	TRBJ2-1	.	15	CASSTGTGLYNEQFF
TRBV20-1	TRBJ2-3	few	14	CSASSGRATDTQYF
TRBV5-1	TRBJ2-1	few	14	CASSSGQYYNEQFF
TRBV7-2	TRBJ2-7	.	15	CASSFGLAESYEQYF
TRBV5-4	TRBJ2-1	.	16	CASSLFLTSGHNEQFF
TRBV5-1	TRBJ2-1	.	17	CASSSFRGISSYNEQFF
TRBV6-2/TRBV6-3	TRBJ1-2	.	14	CASSYYNVGSGYTF
TRBV28	TRBJ2-7	.	16	CASSLSGLTGSYEQYF
TRBV28	TRBJ2-3	.	15	CASSKAPQPSDTQYF
TRBV15	TRBJ1-1	many	16	CATSRDLQGGDTEAFF
TRBV27	TRBJ2-2	few	15	CASSFQGAITGELFF